The 5 T cell receptor beta chains presented below share a single source sample, sequenced in a study of blood T cell repertoires in COVID-19 (TCRdb year 2020). Libraries were constructed by the immunoSEQ multiplex PCR assay. The table comes from immuneACCESS by way of TCRdb, which keeps in-frame sequences with V and J called. Part of the clones is missing from these tables; in studies checked, under half for an unresolved V gene and the rest for unknown reasons. The sample includes about 140,000 clones, with 85% to 90% observed a single time. The ten largest clones add up to more than 3.5% of the sample. Sequenced: peripheral blood. The receptors come from a middle-aged woman with acute or convalescent COVID-19.

The V gene is TRBV11-2, the J gene TRBJ2-3, with D perhaps TRBD1 (7 bases). CDR3 length equals 16 residues. Trimming cost V 0 bases and J 3 bases, with 13 bases left between them. Germline CDR1 and CDR2: SGHAT and FQNNGV. CDR3 sequence (DNA): TGTGCCAGCAGCTTAGAGCGGCAGGGGGGTACAGATACGCAGTATTTT. The encoded protein is CASSLERQGGTDTQYF.

The genes are TRBV14 and TRBJ2-7; D is unresolved. V shed 1 base and J shed 2 bases, with 15 bases lying between them. The CDR3 has 16 amino acids. CDR1 SGHDN and CDR2 FVKESK come from the germline V gene. In DNA form, the CDR3 reads TGTGCCAGCAGCCAAGTAATGGGCAGAAGCCCCTACGAGCAGTACTTC. Its translation is CASSQVMGRSPYEQYF.

This clone showed up just once. The DNA for the CDR3 is TGTGCCAGTAGTAAGACCGGGACAGGTTCGACTAGGGAGCTGTTTTTT. It yields the protein CASSKTGTGSTRELFF. This chain connects TRBV19 to TRBJ2-2; 8 bases match TRBD1. Germline V gives CDR1 LNHDA, CDR2 SQIVND (reference sequence). V trimming: 4 bases; J trimming: 9 bases; junction bases outside the gene matches: 13. CDR3 length equals 16 residues.

The rearrangement uses TRBV12-3 or TRBV12-4 and TRBJ2-2; D is unresolved. The CDR3 sequence is 11 residues long. The V gene lost 4 bases and the J gene lost 6 bases, with 3 bases spanning the gap. In DNA form, the CDR3 reads TGTGCCAGCAGTTCCTCCGGGGAGCTGTTTTTT. It specifies CASSSSGELFF.

The chain employs TRBV19 and TRBJ2-3, with D perhaps TRBD1 (5 bases). The CDR3 has 15 amino acids. Trimming took off 3 bases at V and 1 base at J, with 11 bases between the two ends. Germline CDR1 LNHDA, CDR2 SQIVND (reference sequence). The CDR3 DNA reads as TGTGCCAGTAGTATTAAGGGGCTAGGCACAGATACGCAGTATTTT. Its translation: CASSIKGLGTDTQYF.